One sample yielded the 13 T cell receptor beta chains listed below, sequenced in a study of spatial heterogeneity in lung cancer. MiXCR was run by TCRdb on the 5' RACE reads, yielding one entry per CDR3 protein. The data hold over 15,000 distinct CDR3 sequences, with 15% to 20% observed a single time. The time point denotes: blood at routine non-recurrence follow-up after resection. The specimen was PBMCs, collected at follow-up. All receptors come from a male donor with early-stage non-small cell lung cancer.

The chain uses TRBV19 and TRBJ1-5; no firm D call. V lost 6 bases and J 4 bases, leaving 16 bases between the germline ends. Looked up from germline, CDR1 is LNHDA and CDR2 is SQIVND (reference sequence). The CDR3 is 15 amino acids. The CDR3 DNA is TGTGCCAGTAGCCCCGCCCTCGGGAGAAATCAGCCCCAGCATTTT. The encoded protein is CASSPALGRNQPQHF.

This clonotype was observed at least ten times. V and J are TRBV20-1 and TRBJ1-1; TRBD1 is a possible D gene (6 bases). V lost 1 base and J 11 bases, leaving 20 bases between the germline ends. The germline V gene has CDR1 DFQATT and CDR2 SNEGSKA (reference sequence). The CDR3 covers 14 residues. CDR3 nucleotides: TGCAGTGCTAGAGTCACCGGGACACGAAAAAGGGCTTTCTTT. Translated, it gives CSARVTGTRKRAFF.

The CDR3 sequence: CSASNRARRSPLHF. The CDR3 coding sequence is TGCAGTGCTAGCAACAGGGCACGGCGCTCACCCCTCCACTTT. The genes are TRBV20-1 and TRBJ1-6, with D perhaps TRBD1 (6 bases). V lost 3 bases and J lost 10, with 16 bases in between. CDR3 length equals 14 residues. CDR1 is DFQATT, CDR2 SNEGSKA, per germline (reference sequence).

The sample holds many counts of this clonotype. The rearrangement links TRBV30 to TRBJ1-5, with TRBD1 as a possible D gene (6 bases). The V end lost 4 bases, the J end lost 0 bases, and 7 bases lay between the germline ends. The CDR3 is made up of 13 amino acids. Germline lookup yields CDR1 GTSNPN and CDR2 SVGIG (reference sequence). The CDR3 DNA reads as TGTGCCTGGACGGACAGTAGCAATCAGCCCCAGCATTTT. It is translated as CAWTDSSNQPQHF.

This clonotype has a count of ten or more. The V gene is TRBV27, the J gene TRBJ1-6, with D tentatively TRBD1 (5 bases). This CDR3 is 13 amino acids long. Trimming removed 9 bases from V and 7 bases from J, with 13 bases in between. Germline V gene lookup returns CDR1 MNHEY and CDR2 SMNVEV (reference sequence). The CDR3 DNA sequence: TGTGCCAGACTTGGGACCCGGAATTCACCCCTCCACTTT. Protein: CARLGTRNSPLHF.

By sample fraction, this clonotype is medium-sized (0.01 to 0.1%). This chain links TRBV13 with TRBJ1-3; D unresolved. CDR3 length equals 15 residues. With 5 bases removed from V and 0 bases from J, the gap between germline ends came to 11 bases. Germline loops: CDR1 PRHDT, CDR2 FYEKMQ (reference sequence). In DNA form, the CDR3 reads TGTGCCAGCAGCGCGCGACTGGACTCTGGAAACACCATATATTTT. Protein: CASSARLDSGNTIYF.

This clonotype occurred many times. In DNA form, the CDR3 reads TGTGCCAGTTCCAAAATAAGGACAGGGAATCAGCCCCAGCATTTT. Encoded protein: CASSKIRTGNQPQHF. This sequence joins TRBV6-2 or TRBV6-3 and TRBJ1-5; 8 bases align to TRBD1. Germline CDR1 and CDR2: MNHEY and SVGEGT. With V trimmed by 9 bases and J by 4 bases, 11 bases remained unmatched. CDR3 length equals 15 residues.

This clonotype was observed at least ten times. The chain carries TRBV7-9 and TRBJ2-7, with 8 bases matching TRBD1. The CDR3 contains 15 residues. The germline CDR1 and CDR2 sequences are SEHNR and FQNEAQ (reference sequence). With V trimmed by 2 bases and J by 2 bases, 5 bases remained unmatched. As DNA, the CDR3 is TGTGCCAGCAGCTTAATGAGGGGACAGGCCTACGAGCAGTACTTC. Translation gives CASSLMRGQAYEQYF. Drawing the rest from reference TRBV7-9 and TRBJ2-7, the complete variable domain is DTGVSQNPRHKITKRGQNVTFRCDPISEHNRLYWYRQTLGQGPEFLTYFQNEAQLEKSRLLSDRFSAERPKGSFSTLEIQRTEQGDSAMYLCASSLMRGQAYEQYFGPGTRLTVT.

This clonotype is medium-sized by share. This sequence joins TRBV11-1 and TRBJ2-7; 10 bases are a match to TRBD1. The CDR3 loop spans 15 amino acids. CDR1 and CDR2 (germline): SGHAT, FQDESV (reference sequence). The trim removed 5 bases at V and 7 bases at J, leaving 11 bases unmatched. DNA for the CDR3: TGTGCCAGCAGCCCACGACAGGGGGCTCTCGGGGAGCAGTACTTC. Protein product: CASSPRQGALGEQYF.

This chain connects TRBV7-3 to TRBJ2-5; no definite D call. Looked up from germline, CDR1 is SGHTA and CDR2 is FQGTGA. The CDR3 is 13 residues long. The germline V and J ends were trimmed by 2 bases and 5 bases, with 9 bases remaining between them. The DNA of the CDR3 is TGTGCCAGCAGCTTAGGGCCCGAGGAGACCCAGTACTTC. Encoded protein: CASSLGPEETQYF.

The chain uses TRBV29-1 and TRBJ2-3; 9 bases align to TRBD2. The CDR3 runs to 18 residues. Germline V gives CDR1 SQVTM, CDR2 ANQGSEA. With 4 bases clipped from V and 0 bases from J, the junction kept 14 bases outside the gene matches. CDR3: CSVVYAGSGGFSTDTQYF. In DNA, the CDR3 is TGCAGCGTTGTATACGCCGGTAGCGGGGGATTTAGCACAGATACGCAGTATTTT.

Written as DNA, the CDR3 is TGCAGCGTTCCCCCGGACAGGGGAGAGACCCAGTACTTC. It specifies CSVPPDRGETQYF. The rearrangement joins TRBV29-1 to TRBJ2-5; 9 nucleotides line up with TRBD1. J lost 4 bases, V lost 5 bases, and 5 bases had no gene match. The germline gives CDR1 SQVTM, CDR2 ANQGSEA. The CDR3 is 13 amino acids.

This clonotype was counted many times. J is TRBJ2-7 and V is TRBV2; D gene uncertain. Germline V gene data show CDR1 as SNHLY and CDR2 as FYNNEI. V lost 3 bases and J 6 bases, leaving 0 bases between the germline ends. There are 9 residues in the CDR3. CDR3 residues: CASSDEQYF. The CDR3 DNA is TGTGCCAGCAGTGACGAGCAGTACTTC. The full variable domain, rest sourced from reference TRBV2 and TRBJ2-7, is EPEVTQTPSHQVTQMGQEVILRCVPISNHLYFYWYRQILGQKVEFLVSFYNNEISEKSEIFDDQFSVERPDGSNFTLKIRSTKLEDSAMYFCASSDEQYFGPGTRLTVT.